This T cell receptor (beta chain) was observed in a study of OX40 agonist ivuxolimab in advanced cancers. Study details: Intravenous ivuxolimab was administered to patients every 2 weeks at 0.01 to 10 mg/kg. Melanoma, hepatocellular carcinoma, head and neck or renal cell cancer occurred in dose-escalation patients. Among those enrolled, mean age was about 63 years (range roughly 23 to 90) and roughly 84% were male. Overall study findings and caveats: In general, CD8+ T cells held more expanded clones than CD4+ did, on average.

The assay was immunoSEQ multiplex PCR, and TCRdb's table has in-frame clones only and misses some. This table has about 150,000 clones, around 93% appearing once. Germline CDR1 MDHEN, CDR2 SYDVKM. This CDR3 comprises 15 residues. V was trimmed by 5 bases and J by 6 bases, leaving 17 bases between them. Concerning this clone: Its antigen is as yet unknown.

The sample in question was CD4+ or CD8+ T cells sorted from blood, obtained in a trial of the OX40 agonist ivuxolimab. This chain links TRBV28 with TRBJ1-5, with D possibly being TRBD1 (6 bases). This sequence was found in an adult with an advanced solid tumor such as melanoma, head and neck, liver or kidney cancer. CDR3: CASSPWGAGGQPQHF. CDR3 coding DNA: TGTGCCAGCAGTCCTTGGGGGGCGGGTGGTCAGCCCCAGCATTTT.